This T cell receptor (beta chain) is drawn from a study of blood T cell repertoires in COVID-19. Study-wide context: Donors in the United States, Italy and Spain gave samples during acute or convalescent COVID-19. PBMCs, B-cell-depleted T cells, or T cells provided the cDNA or gDNA that made up the material.

V was clipped by 0 bases and J by 3 bases; unmatched bases: 3. This CDR3 has 15 residues. Germline V gene data show CDR1 as MNHEY and CDR2 as SVGEGT. Original handling: Using reference gene primer amplification, nucleated cell counts were estimated. The protocol was immunoSEQ multiplex PCR, while the TCRdb copy is restricted to in-frame clones and leaves out a portion. From that table come the V and J calls and clone size; the DNA was used to work out D and trimming. Altogether some 200,000 clones are present, about 90% being singletons, with the ten largest covering 1.5%. Sequencing was carried out using peripheral blood. The chain recombines TRBV6-2 or TRBV6-3 with TRBJ2-7; 9 bases align to TRBD2. This TCR derives from a man aged 18 to 35 with active or convalescent COVID-19. CDR3 amino acids: CASSYSASGDYEQYF. The CDR3 region has the DNA TGTGCCAGCAGTTACTCGGCTAGCGGGGACTACGAGCAGTACTTC.